The 29 T cell receptor beta chains below were found in one sample sequenced in a study of blood T cell repertoires in COVID-19. Only in-frame clones appear in the TCRdb table, and some are missing; sequencing was by immunoSEQ multiplex PCR. The sample holds just over 250,000 clones, 91% seen once. Material for sequencing was peripheral blood. The receptors shown here come from a person aged 18 to 30 with COVID-19, enrolled during active disease.

The CDR3 loop is CASSLSTGTGANVLTF. In DNA, the CDR3 is TGTGCCAGCAGTTTATCAACAGGGACTGGGGCCAACGTCCTGACTTTC. The chain uses TRBV28 and TRBJ2-6; TRBD1 is a possible D gene (6 bases). The CDR3 spans 16 residues. Trimming shortened V by 1 base and J by 2 bases, and 9 bases separated the two germline ends. CDR1 is MDHEN, CDR2 SYDVKM, per germline.

The V gene is TRBV7-8, the J gene TRBJ1-5; 12 bases align to TRBD1. V trimming: 4 bases; J trimming: 5 bases; junction bases outside the gene matches: 3. The germline V gene encodes CDR1 SGHVS and CDR2 FQNEAQ. The CDR3 spans 15 residues. CDR3 in DNA: TGTGCCAGCAGCTCGGGGACAGGGGGCTATCAGCCCCAGCATTTT. Residues: CASSSGTGGYQPQHF.

The chain recombines TRBV5-6 with TRBJ2-7; 8 positions agree with TRBD2. The CDR3 consists of 14 residues. V dropped 1 base and J dropped 4; count of bases not matched to a gene: 4. CDR1 and CDR2 from the germline V gene are SGHDT and YYEEEE. CDR3 DNA sequence: TGTGCCAGCAGCTTGTCGGGGGGGCCATACGAGCAGTACTTC. Protein: CASSLSGGPYEQYF.

Details on this clone: This same CDR3 is encoded by further DNA sequences in the sample. V is TRBV9 and J is TRBJ2-2, with 7 bases aligning to TRBD2. Germline lookup yields CDR1 SGDLS and CDR2 YYNGEE. This CDR3 spans 15 amino acids. V gave up 0 bases and J gave up 3 bases; unmatched junction bases: 2. The CDR3 bases are TGTGCCAGCAGCGTAGGAACTAGCGACACCGGGGAGCTGTTTTTT. As protein: CASSVGTSDTGELFF.

V is TRBV10-3 and J is TRBJ1-2; possibly TRBD1 for D (5 bases). V was pared by 8 bases and J by 3 bases, with 10 bases between. CDR3 length equals 12 residues. Germline V gene data show CDR1 as ENHRY and CDR2 as SYGVKD. CDR3 bases: TGTGCCATCCTCCGGGGGGACTATGGCTACACCTTC. Translating it yields CAILRGDYGYTF.

The chain recombines TRBV27 with TRBJ1-2; D uncertain. V gave up 8 bases and J gave up 3 bases, with 16 bases separating them. Germline-derived CDR1 and CDR2 are MNHEY and SMNVEV (reference sequence). This CDR3 has 14 residues. The CDR3 region is CASAPAGRDYGYTF. The DNA of the CDR3 is TGTGCCAGCGCTCCTGCCGGGAGGGACTATGGCTACACCTTC.

This chain joins TRBV18 and TRBJ1-2, with TRBD1 matching over 7 bases. This CDR3 contains 14 residues. Germline values: CDR1 KGHSH, CDR2 LQKENI. Trimming removed 4 bases from V and 0 bases from J; junction bases left unmatched: 2. CDR3 DNA sequence: TGTGCCAGCTCACAGGGACAGACTAACTATGGCTACACCTTC. This encodes CASSQGQTNYGYTF.

V usage is TRBV4-1 and J usage is TRBJ2-5; tentatively, D is TRBD2 (6 bases). V lost 2 bases, J lost 3 bases, and 13 bases lay in between. CDR1 and CDR2 (germline): MGHRA, YSYEKL. This CDR3 region has 15 residues. The CDR3 here is CASSQRSWGEETQYF. CDR3 DNA sequence: TGCGCCAGCAGCCAAAGGTCGTGGGGGGAAGAGACCCAGTACTTC.

This clone was seen more than once but under ten times. This rearrangement joins TRBV10-1 to TRBJ2-2, with TRBD1 identical over 8 bases. Germline V gene sequence: CDR1 WNHNN, CDR2 SYGVQD (reference sequence). This CDR3 has 14 residues. The trim removed 5 bases at V and 4 bases at J, leaving 3 bases unmatched. CDR3 amino acids: CASSPDRATGELFF. In nucleotides, the CDR3 is TGCGCCAGCAGTCCGGACAGGGCCACCGGGGAGCTGTTTTTT.

J is TRBJ1-3 and V is TRBV28, with 7 bases fitting TRBD1. CDR1 is MDHEN and CDR2 is SYDVKM in the germline V gene. V shed 7 bases, J shed 0 bases, and the junction held 12 bases outside the gene matches. The length of the CDR3 is 17 residues. CDR3 sequence: CASTGTDAYNSGNTIYF. As DNA, the CDR3 is TGTGCCAGCACCGGGACAGACGCATACAACTCTGGAAACACCATATATTTT.

This clone was recorded only once. This chain links TRBV19 with TRBJ2-7; 9 bases are a match to TRBD2. The CDR3 is 13 residues long. With V trimmed by 7 bases and J by 2 bases, 3 bases remained unmatched. The germline CDR1 and CDR2 sequences are LNHDA and SQIVND (reference sequence). The CDR3, as DNA: TGTGCCAGTACTAGCGGGATTACCTACGAGCAGTACTTC. This translates into CASTSGITYEQYF.

This clone was found once. The chain combines TRBV11-1 with TRBJ1-1, with unresolved D. In germline, CDR1 is SGHAT, CDR2 FQDESV (reference sequence). V was cut by 6 bases and J by 2 bases, with 10 bases left in between. This CDR3 contains 13 residues. CDR3 sequence: CASSSGPNTEAFF. CDR3 DNA: TGTGCCAGCAGTTCTGGGCCTAACACTGAAGCTTTCTTT.

The V gene is TRBV5-1, the J gene TRBJ2-7; D may be TRBD1 (8 bases). V shed 4 bases and J shed 3 bases, with 23 bases lying between them. Looked up from germline, CDR1 is SGHRS and CDR2 is YFSETQ. The CDR3 totals 17 residues. DNA for the CDR3: TGCGCCAGCAGCATGGGGGGACGGACAGGGAGGGTCTACGAGCAGTACTTC. Translation gives CASSMGGRTGRVYEQYF.

The gene calls are TRBV19 and TRBJ1-5; 7 nucleotides match TRBD1. The V gene's germline CDR1 is LNHDA and CDR2 SQIVND (reference sequence). V lost 2 bases and J lost 3; bases outside the gene matches: 13. The CDR3 runs to 18 residues. For the CDR3, the DNA is TGTGCCAGTAGTATACCCACAGGGGAGTGGATGAACAATCAGCCCCAGCATTTT. This gives the protein CASSIPTGEWMNNQPQHF.

The chain combines TRBV24-1 with TRBJ2-3; 11 bases line up with TRBD2. The junction had 17 bases not matched to a gene; V was cut back by 4 bases and J by 0 bases. The CDR3 consists of 21 residues. CDR1 is KGHDR and CDR2 is SFDVKD in the germline V gene. The CDR3 sequence is CATSDPVRLAGRTPSTDTQYF. The CDR3 DNA follows: TGTGCCACCAGTGACCCAGTCAGACTAGCGGGAAGGACCCCTAGCACAGATACGCAGTATTTT.

The chain links TRBV27 to TRBJ2-3; TRBD2 aligns across 10 bases. V shed 2 bases and J 2 bases; nucleotides not matched to a gene: 4. The CDR3 covers 16 residues. The germline V gene has CDR1 MNHEY and CDR2 SMNVEV (reference sequence). The CDR3 coding sequence is TGTGCCAGCAGTTTAATCGGGACTAGCGACACAGATACGCAGTATTTT. Translated, it gives CASSLIGTSDTDTQYF.

The chain's CDR3 is CASSTGFGYTF. The CDR3 DNA sequence: TGTGCCAGCAGTACAGGGTTTGGCTACACCTTC. V usage is TRBV6-5 and J usage is TRBJ1-2; a possible D gene is TRBD1 (6 bases). CDR3 size: 11 residues. Trimming shortened V by 5 bases and J by 7 bases, and 8 bases separated the two germline ends. From germline, CDR1 is MNHEY and CDR2 SVGAGI.

In nucleotides, the CDR3 is TGCGCCAGCAGCCAAAGGGACACCTCCTACGAGCAGTACTTC. Residues: CASSQRDTSYEQYF. This chain links TRBV4-1 with TRBJ2-7, with a weak D call TRBD1 (6 bases). Germline V gene sequence: CDR1 MGHRA, CDR2 YSYEKL. CDR3 length: 14 amino acids. The V end lost 2 bases, the J end lost 0 bases, and 8 bases lay between the germline ends.

The CDR3 DNA sequence: TGCACCAGCAGCCAAGGGGGTAGGGACACCTACGAGCAGTACTTC. Translating gives CTSSQGGRDTYEQYF. V and J are TRBV1 and TRBJ2-7; TRBD1 is the table's D call, not checked against the DNA. TRBV1 constitutes a pseudogene. The CDR3 runs to 15 residues.

The V gene is TRBV4-1, the J gene TRBJ2-5; no firm D call. The V end lost 4 bases, the J end lost 3 bases, and 15 bases lay between the germline ends. This CDR3 comprises 15 residues. Per germline, CDR1 MGHRA and CDR2 YSYEKL. The CDR3 DNA reads TGCGCCAGCAGCCCGGGTCTCGCCGATGAAGAGACCCAGTACTTC. Its protein is CASSPGLADEETQYF.

This chain links TRBV29-1 with TRBJ1-2; 7 positions agree with TRBD1. The CDR3 runs to 14 residues. Germline V gene sequence: CDR1 SQVTM, CDR2 ANQGSEA. V was pared by 7 bases and J by 1 base, with 9 bases of the junction left unmatched. CDR3 DNA sequence: TGCAGCGCCTCAGACAGGGCCAGTAACTATGGCTACACCTTC. It yields the protein CSASDRASNYGYTF. Filled out from reference TRBV29-1 and TRBJ1-2, the complete variable domain reads SAVISQKPSRDICQRGTSLTIQCQVDSQVTMMFWYRQQPGQSLTLIATANQGSEATYESGFVIDKFPISRPNLTFSTLTVSNMSPEDSSIYLCSASDRASNYGYTFGSGTRLTVV.

J is TRBJ2-7 and V is TRBV25-1; the match to TRBD1 covers 7 bases. Germline-derived CDR1 and CDR2 are MGHDK and SYGVNS. The CDR3 covers 13 residues. The V segment lost 2 bases and the J segment 4 bases; nucleotides outside the gene matches: 2. The CDR3 spells CASSERDSYEQYF. DNA of the CDR3: TGTGCCAGCAGTGAACGGGACAGTTACGAGCAGTACTTC.

This clone turned up a few times. The J gene is TRBJ1-4, the V gene TRBV3-1 (or the pseudogene TRBV3-2); 7 bases fit TRBD1. The CDR3 is made up of 14 amino acids. The germline V gene encodes CDR1 LGHDT and CDR2 YNNKEL (reference sequence). V trimming: 6 bases; J trimming: 7 bases; junction bases outside the gene matches: 8. The CDR3: CASSQRGRREKLFF. In DNA, the CDR3 is TGTGCCAGCAGTCAGAGGGGGCGCCGTGAAAAACTGTTTTTT.

The chain combines TRBV5-4 with TRBJ2-7; 8 nucleotides align to TRBD1. Germline CDR1 SGHNT, CDR2 YYREEE (reference sequence). The CDR3 spans 12 residues. V shed 3 bases and J 7 bases; nucleotides not matched to a gene: 3. The CDR3 reads CASSSGQGEQYF. Written as DNA, the CDR3 is TGTGCCAGCAGCTCTGGACAGGGAGAGCAGTACTTC.

The V call is TRBV7-2, the J call TRBJ1-3, with D maybe TRBD1 (5 bases). The V gene's germline CDR1 is SGHTA and CDR2 FQGNSA. This CDR3 has 14 residues. V dropped 7 bases and J dropped 3 bases, with 13 bases sitting between them. CDR3 sequence: CASTLRENGNTIYF. The CDR3 coding sequence is TGTGCCAGCACCCTCAGGGAAAATGGAAACACCATATATTTT. The full variable domain, rest sourced from reference TRBV7-2 and TRBJ1-3, is GAGVSQSPSNKVTEKGKDVELRCDPISGHTALYWYRQSLGQGLEFLIYFQGNSAPDKSGLPSDRFSAERTGGSVSTLTIQRTQQEDSAVYLCASTLRENGNTIYFGEGSWLTVV.

A single count supports this clone. This chain links TRBV27 with TRBJ2-7, with 9 bases lining up with TRBD1. In germline, CDR1 is MNHEY, CDR2 SMNVEV (reference sequence). V shed 7 bases, J shed 1 base, and the junction held 5 bases outside the gene matches. The CDR3 runs 14 residues. CDR3: CASTTGTGSYEQYF. The CDR3 DNA is TGTGCCAGCACCACCGGGACAGGGTCCTACGAGCAGTACTTC.

The genes are TRBV24-1 and TRBJ2-5; D may be TRBD2 (5 bases). The germline CDR1 and CDR2 sequences are KGHDR and SFDVKD. With 3 bases removed from V and 2 bases from J, the gap between germline ends came to 9 bases. This CDR3 is built from 14 residues. This CDR3 reads CATSDGAVQETQYF. For the CDR3, the DNA is TGTGCCACCAGTGATGGAGCGGTACAAGAGACCCAGTACTTC.

This sequence joins TRBV6-5 and TRBJ2-2, with 8 bases lining up with TRBD1. Losses at the gene ends were 7 bases for V and 4 bases for J; bases not matched to a gene: 5. Germline V gives CDR1 MNHEY, CDR2 SVGAGI. The CDR3 is 14 residues long. The CDR3, as DNA: TGTGCCAGCACAGGGGGCGCGAGCACCGGGGAGCTGTTTTTT. It encodes CASTGGASTGELFF.

The chain recombines TRBV5-1 with TRBJ2-7, with 8 bases lining up with TRBD1. The CDR3 runs 14 residues. The V gene's germline CDR1 is SGHRS and CDR2 YFSETQ. V was pared by 3 bases and J by 2 bases, with 4 bases of the junction left unmatched. CDR3 protein: CASSSGTGPYEQYF. CDR3 coding DNA: TGCGCCAGCAGCTCCGGGACAGGACCCTACGAGCAGTACTTC.